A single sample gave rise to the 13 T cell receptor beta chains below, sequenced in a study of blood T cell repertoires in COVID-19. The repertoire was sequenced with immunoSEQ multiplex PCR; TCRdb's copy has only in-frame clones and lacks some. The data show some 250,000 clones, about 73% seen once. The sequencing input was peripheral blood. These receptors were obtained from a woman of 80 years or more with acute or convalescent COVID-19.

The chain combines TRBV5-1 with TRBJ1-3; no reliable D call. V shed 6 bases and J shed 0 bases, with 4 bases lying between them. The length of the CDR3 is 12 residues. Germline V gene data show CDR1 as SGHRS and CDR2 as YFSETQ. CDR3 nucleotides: TGCGCCAGCACAGGCTCTGGAAACACCATATATTTT. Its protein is CASTGSGNTIYF.

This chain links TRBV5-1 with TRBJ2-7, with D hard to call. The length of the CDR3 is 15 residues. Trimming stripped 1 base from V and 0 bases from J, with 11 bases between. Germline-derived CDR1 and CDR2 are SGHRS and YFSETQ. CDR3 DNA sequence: TGCGCCAGCAGCTTGATCGCGGATAGCTCCTACGAGCAGTACTTC. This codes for CASSLIADSSYEQYF.

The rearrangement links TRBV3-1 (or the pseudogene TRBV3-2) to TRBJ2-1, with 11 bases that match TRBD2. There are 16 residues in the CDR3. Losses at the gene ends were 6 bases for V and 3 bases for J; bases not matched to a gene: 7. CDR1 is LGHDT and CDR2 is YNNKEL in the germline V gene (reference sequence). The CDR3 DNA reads TGTGCCAGCAGTCACTTAGCGGGGGGGCTCTACAATGAGCAGTTCTTC. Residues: CASSHLAGGLYNEQFF.

CDR3 DNA: TGCGCCAGCAGCACAAGGACAGGGGAAACCGGGGAGCTGTTTTTT. It encodes CASSTRTGETGELFF. The chain couples TRBV5-1 to TRBJ2-2, with 9 bases identical to TRBD1. The ends lost 4 bases at V and 5 bases at J; junction bases unmatched: 6. The CDR3 consists of 15 residues. CDR1 is SGHRS, CDR2 YFSETQ, per germline.

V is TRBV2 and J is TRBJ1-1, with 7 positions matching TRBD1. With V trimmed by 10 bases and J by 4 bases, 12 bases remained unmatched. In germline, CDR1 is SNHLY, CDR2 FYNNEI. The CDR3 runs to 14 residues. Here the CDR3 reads CATLRDSFVTEAFF. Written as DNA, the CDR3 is TGTGCCACCCTCAGGGACAGCTTCGTCACTGAAGCTTTCTTT.

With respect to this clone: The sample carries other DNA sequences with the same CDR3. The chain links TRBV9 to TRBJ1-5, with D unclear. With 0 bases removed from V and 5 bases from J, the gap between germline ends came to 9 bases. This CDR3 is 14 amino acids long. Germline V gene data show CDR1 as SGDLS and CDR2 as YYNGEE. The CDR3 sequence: CASSVGGYDQPQHF. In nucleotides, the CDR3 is TGTGCCAGCAGCGTAGGAGGATACGATCAGCCCCAGCATTTT.

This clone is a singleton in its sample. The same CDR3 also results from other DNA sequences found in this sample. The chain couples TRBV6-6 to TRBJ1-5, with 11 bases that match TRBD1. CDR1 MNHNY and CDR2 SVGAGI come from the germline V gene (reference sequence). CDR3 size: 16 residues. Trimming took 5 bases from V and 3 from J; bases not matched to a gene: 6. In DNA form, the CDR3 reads TGTGCCAGCAGTCCCCGGGACAGGGGGGACAATCAGCCCCAGCATTTT. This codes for CASSPRDRGDNQPQHF.

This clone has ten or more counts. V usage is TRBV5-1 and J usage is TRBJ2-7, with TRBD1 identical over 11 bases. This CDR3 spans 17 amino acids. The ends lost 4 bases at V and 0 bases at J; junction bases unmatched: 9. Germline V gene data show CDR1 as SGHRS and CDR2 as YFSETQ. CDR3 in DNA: TGCGCCAGCAGCGGGAGGACAGGGGGCGCTGCCTCCTACGAGCAGTACTTC. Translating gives CASSGRTGGAASYEQYF.

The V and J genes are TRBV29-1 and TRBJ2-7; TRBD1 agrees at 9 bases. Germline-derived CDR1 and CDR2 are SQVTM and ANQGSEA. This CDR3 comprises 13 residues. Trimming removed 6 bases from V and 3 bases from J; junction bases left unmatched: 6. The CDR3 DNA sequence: TGCAGCGTGCAGCGGGGACAGGGCTACGAGCAGTACTTC. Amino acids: CSVQRGQGYEQYF.

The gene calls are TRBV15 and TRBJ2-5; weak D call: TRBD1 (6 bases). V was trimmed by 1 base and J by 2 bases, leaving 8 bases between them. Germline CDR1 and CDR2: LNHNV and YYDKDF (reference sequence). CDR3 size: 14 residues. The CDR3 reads CATSRGGLQETQYF. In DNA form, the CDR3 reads TGTGCCACCAGCAGAGGGGGGCTACAAGAGACCCAGTACTTC.

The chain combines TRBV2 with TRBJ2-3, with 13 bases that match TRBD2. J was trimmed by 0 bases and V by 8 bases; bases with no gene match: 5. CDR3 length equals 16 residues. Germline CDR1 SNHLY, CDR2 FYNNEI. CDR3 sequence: CASGRTSGRSTDTQYF. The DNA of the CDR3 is TGTGCCAGCGGGCGGACTAGCGGGAGAAGCACAGATACGCAGTATTTT.

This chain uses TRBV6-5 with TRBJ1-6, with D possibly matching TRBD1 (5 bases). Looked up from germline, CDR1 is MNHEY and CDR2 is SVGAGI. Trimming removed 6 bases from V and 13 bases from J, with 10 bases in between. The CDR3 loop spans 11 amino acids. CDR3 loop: CASSGGGPLHF. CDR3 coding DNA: TGTGCCAGCAGCGGGGGGGGGCCCCTCCACTTT.

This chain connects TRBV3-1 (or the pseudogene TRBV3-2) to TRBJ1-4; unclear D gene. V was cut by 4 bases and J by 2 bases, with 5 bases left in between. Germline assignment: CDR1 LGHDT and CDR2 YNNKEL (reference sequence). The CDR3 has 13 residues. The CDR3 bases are TGTGCCAGCAGCCCGACTACTAATGAAAAACTGTTTTTT. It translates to CASSPTTNEKLFF.